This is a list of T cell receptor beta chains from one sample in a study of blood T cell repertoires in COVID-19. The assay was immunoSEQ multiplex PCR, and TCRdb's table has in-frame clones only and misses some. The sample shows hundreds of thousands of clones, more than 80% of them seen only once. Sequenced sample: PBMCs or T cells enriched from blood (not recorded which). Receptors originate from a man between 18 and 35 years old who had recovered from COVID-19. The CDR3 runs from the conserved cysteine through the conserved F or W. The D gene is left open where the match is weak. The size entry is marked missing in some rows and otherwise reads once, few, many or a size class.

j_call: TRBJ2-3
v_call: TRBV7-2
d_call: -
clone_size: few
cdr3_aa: CASSPGGTTDTQYF
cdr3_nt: TGTGCCAGCAGCCCTGGAGGGACCACAGATACGCAGTATTTT

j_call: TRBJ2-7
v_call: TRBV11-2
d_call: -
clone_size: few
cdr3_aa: CASSLERFSSYEQYF
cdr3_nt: TGTGCCAGCAGCTTAGAGCGGTTCAGCTCCTACGAGCAGTACTTC

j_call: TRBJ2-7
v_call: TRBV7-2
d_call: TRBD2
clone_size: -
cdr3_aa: CASSLVRGTGTSSYEQYF
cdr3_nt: TGTGCCAGCAGCTTAGTTAGGGGAACCGGGACTAGTTCCTACGAGCAGTACTTC

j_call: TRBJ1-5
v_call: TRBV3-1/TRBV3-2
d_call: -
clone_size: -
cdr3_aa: CASSQESGSSQPQHF
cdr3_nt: TGTGCCAGCAGCCAAGAGTCAGGGTCCAGTCAGCCCCAGCATTTT

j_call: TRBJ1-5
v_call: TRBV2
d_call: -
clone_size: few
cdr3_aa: CASSGNGRTQPQHF
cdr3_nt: TGTGCCAGCAGCGGGAATGGTAGGACTCAGCCCCAGCATTTT

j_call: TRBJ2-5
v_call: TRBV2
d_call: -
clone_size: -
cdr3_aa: CASAGDGVTQYF
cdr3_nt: TGTGCCAGCGCAGGGGATGGAGTGACCCAGTACTTC

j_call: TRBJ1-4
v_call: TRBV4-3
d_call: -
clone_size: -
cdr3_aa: CASSQVRWLGVRKLFF
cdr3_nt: TGCGCCAGCAGCCAAGTAAGGTGGCTCGGGGTTCGTAAACTGTTTTTT

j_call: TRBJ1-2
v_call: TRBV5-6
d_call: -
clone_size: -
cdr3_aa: CASSVGRFFYGYTF
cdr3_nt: TGTGCCAGCAGCGTGGGGAGATTTTTCTATGGCTACACCTTC

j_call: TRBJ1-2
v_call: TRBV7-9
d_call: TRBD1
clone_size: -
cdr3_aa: CASSLVQGMPDGYTF
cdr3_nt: TGTGCCAGCAGCTTAGTACAGGGGATGCCGGATGGCTACACCTTC

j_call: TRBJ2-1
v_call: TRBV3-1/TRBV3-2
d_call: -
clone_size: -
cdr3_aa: CASSQDGGVKDEQFF
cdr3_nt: TGTGCCAGCAGCCAAGACGGCGGGGTCAAGGATGAGCAGTTCTTC

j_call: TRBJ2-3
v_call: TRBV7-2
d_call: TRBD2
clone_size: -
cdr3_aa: CASSAVAGGRWNTQYF
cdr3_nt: TGTGCCAGCAGCGCCGTTGCGGGCGGGAGGTGGAATACGCAGTATTTT

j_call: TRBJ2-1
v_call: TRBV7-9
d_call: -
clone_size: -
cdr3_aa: CASRLGGAPRERQFF
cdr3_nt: TGTGCCAGCAGACTAGGGGGGGCCCCGCGAGAACGGCAGTTCTTC

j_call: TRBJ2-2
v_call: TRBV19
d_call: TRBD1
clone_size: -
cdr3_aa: CASRLLPGQGKTGELFF
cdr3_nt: TGTGCCAGTAGGCTCCTCCCGGGACAGGGGAAAACCGGGGAGCTGTTTTTT

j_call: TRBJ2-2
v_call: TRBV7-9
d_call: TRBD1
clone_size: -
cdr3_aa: CASSRPGQGRTGELFF
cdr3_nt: TGTGCCAGCAGCCGTCCGGGACAGGGAAGAACCGGGGAGCTGTTTTTT

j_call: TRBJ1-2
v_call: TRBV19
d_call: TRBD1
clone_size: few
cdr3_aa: CASSITGASAPGYTF
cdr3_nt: TGTGCCAGTAGTATCACAGGGGCAAGCGCACCGGGCTACACCTTC

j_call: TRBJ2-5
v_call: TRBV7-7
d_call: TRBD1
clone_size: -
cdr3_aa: CASSLGGQQASETQYF
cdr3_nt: TGTGCCAGCAGCTTAGGGGGACAGCAGGCGTCAGAGACCCAGTACTTC

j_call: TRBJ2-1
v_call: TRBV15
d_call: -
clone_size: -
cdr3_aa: CATWGLPYNEQFF
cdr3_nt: TGTGCCACCTGGGGACTCCCCTACAATGAGCAGTTCTTC

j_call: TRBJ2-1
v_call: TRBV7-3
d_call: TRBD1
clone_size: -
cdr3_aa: CASGLDREYNEQFF
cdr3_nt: TGTGCCAGCGGATTGGACAGGGAATACAATGAGCAGTTCTTC

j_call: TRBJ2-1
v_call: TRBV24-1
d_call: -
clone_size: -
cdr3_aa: CATSGQNNEQFF
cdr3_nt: TGTGCCACCAGTGGACAGAACAATGAGCAGTTCTTC

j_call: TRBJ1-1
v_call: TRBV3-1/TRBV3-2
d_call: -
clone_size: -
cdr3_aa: CASSQIGGNTEAFF
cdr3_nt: TGTGCCAGCAGCCAGATAGGAGGGAACACTGAAGCTTTCTTT

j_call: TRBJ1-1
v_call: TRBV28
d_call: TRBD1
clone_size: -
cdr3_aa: CASSLGGQPEAFF
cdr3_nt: TGTGCCAGCAGTTTAGGGGGACAGCCAGAAGCTTTCTTT

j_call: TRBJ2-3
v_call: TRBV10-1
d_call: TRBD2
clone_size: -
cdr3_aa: CASRAGGPTDTQYF
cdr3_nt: TGCGCCAGTAGAGCGGGGGGCCCCACAGATACGCAGTATTTT

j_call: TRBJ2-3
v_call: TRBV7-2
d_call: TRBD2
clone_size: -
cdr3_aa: CASSLDRGGDTQYF
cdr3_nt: TGTGCCAGCAGCTTAGACCGGGGGGGGGATACGCAGTATTTT

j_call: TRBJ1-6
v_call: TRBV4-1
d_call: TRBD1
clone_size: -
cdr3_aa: CASSQVNRGDSPLHF
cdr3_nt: TGCGCCAGCAGCCAAGTAAACAGGGGAGATTCACCCCTCCACTTT

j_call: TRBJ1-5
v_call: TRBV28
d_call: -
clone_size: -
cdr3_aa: CASSLTGSSPQHF
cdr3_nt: TGTGCCAGCAGTTTGACGGGTTCGAGTCCCCAGCATTTT

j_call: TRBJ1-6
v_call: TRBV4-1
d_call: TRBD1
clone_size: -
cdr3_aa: CASSQADRGSGPLHF
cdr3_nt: TGCGCCAGCAGCCAGGCGGACAGGGGGTCCGGACCCCTCCACTTT

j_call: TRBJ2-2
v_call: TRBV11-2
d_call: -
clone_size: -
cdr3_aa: CASRTHFSTGELFF
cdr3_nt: TGTGCCAGCAGAACTCATTTCTCCACCGGGGAGCTGTTTTTT

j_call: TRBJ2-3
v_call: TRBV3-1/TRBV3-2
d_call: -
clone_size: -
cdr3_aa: CASSQVGADKEYF
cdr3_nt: TGTGCCAGCAGCCAAGTTGGGGCGGATAAGGAGTATTTT

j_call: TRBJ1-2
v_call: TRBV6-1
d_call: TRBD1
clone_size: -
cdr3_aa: CASSDLRETGGLYGYTF
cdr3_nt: TGTGCCAGCAGTGATCTAAGGGAGACAGGGGGGCTCTATGGCTACACCTTC

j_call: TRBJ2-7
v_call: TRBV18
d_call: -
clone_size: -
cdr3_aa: CASSPGEGEQYF
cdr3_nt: TGTGCCAGCTCGCCAGGGGAGGGGGAGCAGTACTTC

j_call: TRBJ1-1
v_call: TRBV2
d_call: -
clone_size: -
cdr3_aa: CASSEDRPRGAFF
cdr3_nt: TGTGCCAGCAGTGAAGACAGACCCCGGGGAGCTTTCTTT

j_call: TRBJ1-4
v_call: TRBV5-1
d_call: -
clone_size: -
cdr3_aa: CASSPMGQGNEKLFF
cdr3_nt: TGCGCCAGCAGCCCCATGGGCCAGGGAAATGAAAAACTGTTTTTT

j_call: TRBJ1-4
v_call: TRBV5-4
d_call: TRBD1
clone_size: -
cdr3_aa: CASSRTGTVNEKLFF
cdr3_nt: TGTGCCAGCAGTCGGACCGGGACAGTGAATGAAAAACTGTTTTTT

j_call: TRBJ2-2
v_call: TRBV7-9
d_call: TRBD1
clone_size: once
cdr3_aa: CASSLSAYRGDGELFF
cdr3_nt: TGTGCCAGCAGCCTGTCCGCTTACAGGGGGGACGGGGAGCTGTTTTTT

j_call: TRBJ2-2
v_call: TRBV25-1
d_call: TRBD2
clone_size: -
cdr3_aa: CASTVAGGLGTGELFF
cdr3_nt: TGTGCCAGCACGGTAGCGGGAGGGCTCGGGACCGGGGAGCTGTTTTTT

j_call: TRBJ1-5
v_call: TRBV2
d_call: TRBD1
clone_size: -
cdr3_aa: CASEKDRGLSNQPQHF
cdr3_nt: TGTGCCAGCGAGAAGGACAGGGGGTTAAGCAATCAGCCCCAGCATTTT

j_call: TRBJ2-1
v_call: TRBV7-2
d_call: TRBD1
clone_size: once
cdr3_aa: CASSFAPQGAFNEQFF
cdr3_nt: TGTGCCAGCAGCTTTGCCCCACAGGGGGCTTTCAATGAGCAGTTCTTC

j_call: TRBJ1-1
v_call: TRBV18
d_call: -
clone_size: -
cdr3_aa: CASSPRQVTENTEAFF
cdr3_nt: TGTGCCAGCTCACCACGACAGGTTACTGAGAACACTGAAGCTTTCTTT

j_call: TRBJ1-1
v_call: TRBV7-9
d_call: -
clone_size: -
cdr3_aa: CASSLLRIMNTEAFF
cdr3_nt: TGTGCCAGCAGCTTATTGCGGATCATGAACACTGAAGCTTTCTTT

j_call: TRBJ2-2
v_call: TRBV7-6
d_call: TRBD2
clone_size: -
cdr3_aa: CASSLMAGGTGELFF
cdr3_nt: TGTGCCAGCAGCTTAATGGCGGGAGGGACCGGGGAGCTGTTTTTT

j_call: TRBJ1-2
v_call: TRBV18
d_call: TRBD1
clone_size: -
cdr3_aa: CASSPQGQGANYGYTF
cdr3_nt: TGTGCCAGCTCACCCCAAGGACAGGGCGCTAACTATGGCTACACCTTC

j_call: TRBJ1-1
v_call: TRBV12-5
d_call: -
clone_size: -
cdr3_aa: CASGLGASRNTEAFF
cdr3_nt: TGTGCTAGTGGTTTGGGCGCCTCGAGGAACACTGAAGCTTTCTTT

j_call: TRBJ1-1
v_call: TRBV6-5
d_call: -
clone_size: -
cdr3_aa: CASSYSSGVDTEAFF
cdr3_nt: TGTGCCAGCAGTTACTCGAGCGGGGTGGACACTGAAGCTTTCTTT

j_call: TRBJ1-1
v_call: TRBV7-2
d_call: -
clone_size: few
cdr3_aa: CASSLRRQHSSTEAFF
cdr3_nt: TGTGCCAGCAGCCTTCGGAGGCAACATTCGAGCACTGAAGCTTTCTTT

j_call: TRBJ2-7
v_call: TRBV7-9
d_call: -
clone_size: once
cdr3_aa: CASSSAAIYEQYF
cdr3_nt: TGTGCCAGCAGCTCAGCAGCCATCTACGAGCAGTACTTC

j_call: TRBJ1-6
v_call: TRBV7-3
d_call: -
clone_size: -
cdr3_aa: CASSLQRDNSPLHF
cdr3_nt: TGTGCCAGCAGCTTACAACGGGATAATTCACCCCTCCACTTT

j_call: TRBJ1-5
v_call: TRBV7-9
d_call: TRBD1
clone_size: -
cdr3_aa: CASRGDRGEPQHF
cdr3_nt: TGTGCCAGCAGAGGGGACAGGGGTGAGCCCCAGCATTTT

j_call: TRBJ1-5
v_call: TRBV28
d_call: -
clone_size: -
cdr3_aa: CASSLIQGRVISNQPQHF
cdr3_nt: TGTGCCAGCAGTTTAATACAGGGTCGCGTTATTAGCAATCAGCCCCAGCATTTT

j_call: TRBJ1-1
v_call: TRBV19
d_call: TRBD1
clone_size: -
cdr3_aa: CASWDSNTEAFF
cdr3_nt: TGTGCCAGCTGGGACAGCAACACTGAAGCTTTCTTT

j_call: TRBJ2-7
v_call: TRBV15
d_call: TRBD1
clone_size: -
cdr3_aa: CATSREQGAYEQYF
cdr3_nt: TGTGCCACCAGCAGAGAGCAGGGGGCCTACGAGCAGTACTTC

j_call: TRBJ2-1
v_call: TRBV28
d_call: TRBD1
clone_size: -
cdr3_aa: CASSFAWEGDSYNEQFF
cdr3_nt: TGTGCCAGCAGTTTCGCTTGGGAAGGGGACAGCTACAATGAGCAGTTCTTC